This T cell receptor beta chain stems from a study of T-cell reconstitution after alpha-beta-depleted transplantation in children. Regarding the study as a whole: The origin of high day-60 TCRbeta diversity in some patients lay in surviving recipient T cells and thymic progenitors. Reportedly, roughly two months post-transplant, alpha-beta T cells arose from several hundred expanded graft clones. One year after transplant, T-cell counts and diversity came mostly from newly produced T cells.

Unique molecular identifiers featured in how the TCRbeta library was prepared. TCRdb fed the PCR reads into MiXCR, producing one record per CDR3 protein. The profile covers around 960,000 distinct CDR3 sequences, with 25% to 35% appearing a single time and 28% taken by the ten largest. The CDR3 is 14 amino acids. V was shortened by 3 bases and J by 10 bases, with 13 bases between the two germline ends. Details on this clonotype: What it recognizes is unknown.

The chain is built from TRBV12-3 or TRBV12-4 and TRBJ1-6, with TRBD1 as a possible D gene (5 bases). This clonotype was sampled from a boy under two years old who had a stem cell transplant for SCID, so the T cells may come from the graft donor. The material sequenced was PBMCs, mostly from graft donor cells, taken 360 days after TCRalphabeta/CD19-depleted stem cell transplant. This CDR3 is CASSFGPRDSPLHF. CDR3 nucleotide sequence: TGTGCCAGCAGTTTCGGCCCAAGGGACTCACCCCTCCACTTT.